This T cell receptor (beta chain) originates from a study of T-cell memory formation after mild COVID-19. At the level of the study: For the most part, TCR clusters were specific to one donor. Study-wide results and limits: Second-wave clones peaking on day 37 lacked confirmed SARS-CoV-2 specificity. Among CD4+ contracting clones, most were CM and EM, and CD8+ ones EMRA.

On this clonotype: Its specificity is not known.

The CDR3 consists of 17 residues. V was trimmed by 2 bases and J by 3 bases, leaving 17 bases between them. Germline values: CDR1 SGHVS, CDR2 FNYEAQ. Barcoded TCR alpha and TCR beta cDNA libraries with UMIs came from 5'RACE using constant-segment primers. TCRdb used MiXCR to reprocess the 5' RACE reads, holding one entry per CDR3 protein. This sample has 550,000 to 600,000 distinct CDR3 sequences; approximately 15% occur once, and the top ten carry 8.1%. Sequenced: PBMCs or a T cell subset sorted from them (not recorded which). The chain couples TRBV7-6 to TRBJ1-3, with a tentative D call TRBD1 (6 bases). The origin of this receptor is an adult woman who had mild COVID-19 (a few samples of this study predate the infection). Cell type and time point are not known. The CDR3 spells CASSLLTRTEFGNTIYF. The CDR3 bases are TGTGCCAGCAGCTTACTCACGCGGACAGAGTTTGGAAACACCATATATTTT.